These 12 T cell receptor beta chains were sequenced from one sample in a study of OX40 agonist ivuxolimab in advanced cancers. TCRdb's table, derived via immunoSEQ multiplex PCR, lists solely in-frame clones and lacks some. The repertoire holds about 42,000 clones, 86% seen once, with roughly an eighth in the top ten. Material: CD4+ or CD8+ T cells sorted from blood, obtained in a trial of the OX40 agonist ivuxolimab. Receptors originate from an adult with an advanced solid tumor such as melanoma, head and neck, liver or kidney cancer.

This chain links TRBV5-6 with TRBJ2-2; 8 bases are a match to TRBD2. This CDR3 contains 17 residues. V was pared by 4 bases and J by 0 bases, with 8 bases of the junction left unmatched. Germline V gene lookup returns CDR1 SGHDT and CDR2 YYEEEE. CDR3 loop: CASSILLSGTNTGELFF. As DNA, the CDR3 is TGTGCCAGCAGCATACTCCTTAGCGGGACGAACACCGGGGAGCTGTTTTTT.

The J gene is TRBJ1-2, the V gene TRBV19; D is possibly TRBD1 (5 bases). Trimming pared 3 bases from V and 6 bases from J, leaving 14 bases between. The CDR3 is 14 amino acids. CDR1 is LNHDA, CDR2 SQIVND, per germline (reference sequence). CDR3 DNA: TGTGCCAGTAGTATGCCTCGTAGGGGACATGGCTACACCTTC. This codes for CASSMPRRGHGYTF.

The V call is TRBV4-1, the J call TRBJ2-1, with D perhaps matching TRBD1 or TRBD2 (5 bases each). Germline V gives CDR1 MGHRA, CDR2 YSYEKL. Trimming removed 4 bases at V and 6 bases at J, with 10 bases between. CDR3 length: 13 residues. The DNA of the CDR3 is TGCGCCAGCAGCCGAGGGGATGGCAATGAGCAGTTCTTC. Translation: CASSRGDGNEQFF.

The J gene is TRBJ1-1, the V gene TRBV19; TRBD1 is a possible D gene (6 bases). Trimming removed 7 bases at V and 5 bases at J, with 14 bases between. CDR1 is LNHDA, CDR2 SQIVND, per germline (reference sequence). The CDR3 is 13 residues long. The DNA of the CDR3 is TGTGCCAGTACATTGGGGGGGCGGACTGAAGCTTTCTTT. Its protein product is CASTLGGRTEAFF.

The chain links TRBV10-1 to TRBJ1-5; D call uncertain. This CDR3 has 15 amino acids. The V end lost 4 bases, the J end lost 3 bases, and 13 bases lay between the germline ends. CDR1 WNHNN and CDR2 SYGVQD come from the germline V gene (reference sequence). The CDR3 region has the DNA TGCGCCAGCAGTGGGTCTGGTGGCGTCAATCAGCCCCAGCATTTT. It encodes CASSGSGGVNQPQHF.

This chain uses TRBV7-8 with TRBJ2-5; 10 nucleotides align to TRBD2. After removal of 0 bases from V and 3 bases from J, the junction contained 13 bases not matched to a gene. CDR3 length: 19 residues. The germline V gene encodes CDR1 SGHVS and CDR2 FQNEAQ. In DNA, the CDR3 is TGTGCCAGCAGCTTAGCCCTGTATAGCGGGGGGAGAATTGAAGAGACCCAGTACTTC. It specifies CASSLALYSGGRIEETQYF.

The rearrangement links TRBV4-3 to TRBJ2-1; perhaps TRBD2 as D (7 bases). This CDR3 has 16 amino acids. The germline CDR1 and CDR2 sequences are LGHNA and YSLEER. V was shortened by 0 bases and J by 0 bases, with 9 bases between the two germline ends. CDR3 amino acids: CASSQERGGSYNEQFF. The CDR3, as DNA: TGCGCCAGCAGCCAAGAAAGGGGGGGCTCCTACAATGAGCAGTTCTTC.

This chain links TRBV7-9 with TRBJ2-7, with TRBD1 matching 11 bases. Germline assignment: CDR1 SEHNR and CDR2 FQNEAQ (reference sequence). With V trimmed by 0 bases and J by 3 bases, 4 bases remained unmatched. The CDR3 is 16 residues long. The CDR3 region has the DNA TGTGCCAGCAGCTTAGCGAGGACAGGGGGCGGCTACGAGCAGTACTTC. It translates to CASSLARTGGGYEQYF.

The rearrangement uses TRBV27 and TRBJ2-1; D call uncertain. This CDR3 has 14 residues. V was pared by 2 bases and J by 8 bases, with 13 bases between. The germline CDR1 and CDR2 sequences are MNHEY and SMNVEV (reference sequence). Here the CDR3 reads CASSLGLGYDEQFF. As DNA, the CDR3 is TGTGCCAGCAGTTTAGGTCTGGGATACGATGAGCAGTTCTTC.

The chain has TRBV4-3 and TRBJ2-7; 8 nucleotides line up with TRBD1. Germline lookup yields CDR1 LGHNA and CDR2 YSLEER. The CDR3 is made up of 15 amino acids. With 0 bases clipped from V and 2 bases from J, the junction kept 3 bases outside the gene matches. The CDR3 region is CASSQDWTGTYEQYF. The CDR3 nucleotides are TGCGCCAGCAGCCAAGATTGGACAGGGACCTACGAGCAGTACTTC.

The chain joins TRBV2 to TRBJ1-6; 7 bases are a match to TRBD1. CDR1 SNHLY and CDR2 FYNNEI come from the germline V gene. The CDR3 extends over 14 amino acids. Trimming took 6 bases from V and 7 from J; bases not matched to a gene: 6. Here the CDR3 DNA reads TGTGCCAGCAGACTCACAGGGGTAAATTCACCCCTCCACTTT. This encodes CASRLTGVNSPLHF.

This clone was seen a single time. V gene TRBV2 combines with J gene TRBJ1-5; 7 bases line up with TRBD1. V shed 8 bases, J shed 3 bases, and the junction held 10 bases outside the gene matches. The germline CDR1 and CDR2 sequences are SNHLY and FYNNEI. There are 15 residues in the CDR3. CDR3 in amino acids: CASSTSGQDNQPQHF. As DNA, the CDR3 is TGTGCCAGCTCCACATCCGGACAGGACAATCAGCCCCAGCATTTT. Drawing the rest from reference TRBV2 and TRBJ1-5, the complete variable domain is EPEVTQTPSHQVTQMGQEVILRCVPISNHLYFYWYRQILGQKVEFLVSFYNNEISEKSEIFDDQFSVERPDGSNFTLKIRSTKLEDSAMYFCASSTSGQDNQPQHFGDGTRLSIL.